This is a list of T cell receptor beta chains from one sample in a study of blood T cell repertoires in COVID-19. Data came from immunoSEQ multiplex PCR; TCRdb stores just in-frame clones and leaves some out. Found here are about 74,000 clones, about 88% of them singletons; the top ten hold more than 2.5%. Sequenced material: peripheral blood. All receptors come from a man in his 70s with active or convalescent COVID-19. Each CDR3 is given with its conserved first and last residue. The order of the fields is V gene, clone size, J gene, D gene, CDR3 protein, CDR3 DNA. D genes are given only for firm matches. Size is omitted from some rows. Given values are once, few, many or a class for expanded clones.

V gene: TRBV28; clone size: .; J gene: TRBJ2-2; D gene: .; CDR3 protein: CASTTNTGELFF; CDR3 DNA: TGTGCCAGCACTACGAACACCGGGGAGCTGTTTTTT
V gene: TRBV19; clone size: .; J gene: TRBJ2-5; D gene: TRBD2; CDR3 protein: CASSIGGRAGETQYF; CDR3 DNA: TGTGCCAGTAGTATTGGCGGGAGGGCCGGGGAGACCCAGTACTTC
V gene: TRBV5-6; clone size: few; J gene: TRBJ2-7; D gene: .; CDR3 protein: CASSRLESKSYEQYF; CDR3 DNA: TGTGCCAGCAGCCGACTGGAGAGTAAGTCCTACGAGCAGTACTTC
V gene: TRBV7-9; clone size: .; J gene: TRBJ2-3; D gene: .; CDR3 protein: CASSSQGRDTQYF; CDR3 DNA: TGTGCCAGCAGCTCGCAGGGGAGAGATACGCAGTATTTT
V gene: TRBV5-1; clone size: .; J gene: TRBJ2-3; D gene: .; CDR3 protein: CASGWGATRRDTQYF; CDR3 DNA: TGCGCCAGCGGCTGGGGCGCGACGAGAAGGGATACGCAGTATTTT
V gene: TRBV11-2; clone size: .; J gene: TRBJ1-3; D gene: TRBD1; CDR3 protein: CASSLSAGGFFSGNTIYF; CDR3 DNA: TGTGCCAGCAGCTTATCGGCAGGGGGATTTTTCTCTGGAAACACCATATATTTT
V gene: TRBV7-9; clone size: once; J gene: TRBJ1-1; D gene: .; CDR3 protein: CASSLSGGNTEAFF; CDR3 DNA: TGTGCCAGCAGCTTATCGGGGGGGAACACTGAAGCTTTCTTT
V gene: TRBV11-2; clone size: .; J gene: TRBJ2-1; D gene: TRBD2; CDR3 protein: CASSYGSGGADEQFF; CDR3 DNA: TGTGCCAGCAGCTACGGGAGCGGGGGGGCCGATGAGCAGTTCTTC
V gene: TRBV5-4; clone size: few; J gene: TRBJ1-2; D gene: .; CDR3 protein: CASSLTRDYGYTF; CDR3 DNA: TGTGCCAGCAGCTTGACTAGAGACTATGGCTACACCTTC
V gene: TRBV2; clone size: .; J gene: TRBJ2-7; D gene: TRBD2; CDR3 protein: CASSGIGGGLVSYEQYF; CDR3 DNA: TGTGCCAGCAGTGGTATCGGCGGGGGACTGGTGTCCTACGAGCAGTACTTC
V gene: TRBV30; clone size: once; J gene: TRBJ1-6; D gene: .; CDR3 protein: CAWSVLDKGNSPLHF; CDR3 DNA: TGTGCCTGGAGTGTACTAGACAAGGGTAATTCACCCCTCCACTTT
V gene: TRBV29-1; clone size: .; J gene: TRBJ1-2; D gene: TRBD1; CDR3 protein: CSVVETGGRGYTF; CDR3 DNA: TGCAGCGTTGTCGAAACAGGGGGCCGGGGCTACACCTTC
V gene: TRBV6-1; clone size: once; J gene: TRBJ1-5; D gene: .; CDR3 protein: CASSEASGTNQPQHF; CDR3 DNA: TGTGCCAGCAGTGAAGCTTCCGGGACAAATCAGCCCCAGCATTTT
V gene: TRBV3-1/TRBV3-2; clone size: .; J gene: TRBJ1-2; D gene: .; CDR3 protein: CASSQGLQGYTF; CDR3 DNA: TGTGCCAGCAGCCAAGGCCTCCAGGGCTACACCTTC
V gene: TRBV28; clone size: few; J gene: TRBJ2-7; D gene: .; CDR3 protein: CASSFLVAPSYEQYF; CDR3 DNA: TGTGCCAGCAGTTTTCTGGTAGCACCTTCCTACGAGCAGTACTTC
V gene: TRBV5-6; clone size: .; J gene: TRBJ1-2; D gene: .; CDR3 protein: CASSSLYGYTF; CDR3 DNA: TGTGCCAGCAGCTCACTCTATGGCTACACCTTC